This T cell receptor beta chain was sequenced in a study of PD-1 blockade in classical Hodgkin lymphoma. Every patient experienced relapse after autologous stem cell transplantation, and brentuximab vedotin exposure varied. V lost 9 bases to trimming and J lost 5 bases, with 10 bases between them. The CDR3 has 11 residues. Produced via immunoSEQ multiplex PCR; TCRdb's table is partial and in-frame only. The sample holds more than 40,000 clones; under 75% are singletons and the top ten take approximately 3%. Source: peripheral blood mononuclear cells (PBMCs), taken before the second cycle of nivolumab. This chain links TRBV23-1 with TRBJ1-1; D remains unclear. TRBV23-1 is classed as an ORF, of uncertain function. The TCR originated in a human donor with classical Hodgkin lymphoma. The CDR3 is CARIGSTEAFF. The CDR3 bases are TGCGCCAGAATCGGCTCAACTGAAGCTTTCTTT.